The clone carrying this T cell receptor (beta chain) was seen many times. Antigen specificity is unknown. Naive CD4+ cells had CD25+ Tregs removed. One entry per CDR3 protein results from TCRdb running MiXCR on the 5' RACE reads. The sample records over 50,000 distinct CDR3 sequences, approximately 25% being singletons. The study's findings and limits: Tumor Tregs overlapped most with tumor, then blood, naive CD4+ cells. In terms of TCR gene usage, tumor memory CD4+ T cells clustered together with blood and lymph node memory CD4+ cells, as well as with lymph node naive CD4+ cells.

Germline loops: CDR1 SGHTA, CDR2 FQGNSA. V shed 5 bases and J shed 9 bases, with 16 bases lying between them. The CDR3 totals 13 residues. The receptor was derived from a female donor with breast cancer. What was sequenced was tumor-infiltrating naive CD4+ T cells sorted from the breast tumor. Subset reported: naive CD4+ T cells, CD4+CD45RA+CD25-. The chain couples TRBV7-2 to TRBJ1-2; perhaps TRBD1 as D (5 bases). The CDR3 DNA reads as TGTGCCAGCAGCCCTCTGGGGGGGTCGCGCTACACCTTC. Translating gives CASSPLGGSRYTF. Complete variable domain (other parts from reference TRBV7-2 and TRBJ1-2): GAGVSQSPSNKVTEKGKDVELRCDPISGHTALYWYRQSLGQGLEFLIYFQGNSAPDKSGLPSDRFSAERTGGSVSTLTIQRTQQEDSAVYLCASSPLGGSRYTFGSGTRLTVV.